This T cell receptor (beta chain) was observed in a study of T cell repertoires in cytomegalovirus infection. One entry per CDR3 protein results from TCRdb running MiXCR on the reads. The sample carries 150,000 to 200,000 distinct CDR3 sequences, approximately 9.6% recorded once. This receptor was identified in a human donor in good health (CMV status not recorded). Some clones in this sample may be carry-over from other donors' samples. The material sequenced was PBMCs.

The CDR3 sequence is CASSVGQLNTEAFF. DNA of the CDR3: TGTGCCAGCAGTGTGGGCCAGTTGAACACTGAAGCTTTCTTT. The chain is built from TRBV2 and TRBJ1-1; D gene unclear. The V gene's germline CDR1 is SNHLY and CDR2 FYNNEI. V lost 4 bases and J lost 0, with 9 bases in between. The length of the CDR3 is 14 residues.